This paragraph reports one T cell receptor beta chain. V gave up 4 bases and J gave up 2 bases; unmatched junction bases: 6. Per germline, CDR1 LNHDA and CDR2 SQIVND (reference sequence). The CDR3 runs to 16 residues. Seattle patients were enrolled during active infection and followed longitudinally. This entry belongs to a study of blood T cell repertoires in COVID-19. Overall study: T cells, B-cell-depleted T cells, or PBMCs supplied cDNA or gDNA.

In the original processing: Amplification of reference gene primers was used by the study to estimate nucleated cell counts. Clones were sequenced by immunoSEQ multiplex PCR, and TCRdb holds only the in-frame ones, with some missing. The V and J calls and clone size were taken over from that table, and D and trimming were inferred from the DNA. The sample lists about 190,000 clones; about four fifths were seen once. The chain couples TRBV19 to TRBJ2-2; 8 bases are a match to TRBD1. This TCR was recovered from a woman between 55 and 75 years old with COVID-19, enrolled during active disease. The sequencing sample was made of peripheral blood. CDR3 sequence (DNA): TGTGCCAGTAGTAGAACCGGGACAGGAAACACCGGGGAGCTGTTTTTT. It is translated as CASSRTGTGNTGELFF. Looking up the rest from reference TRBV19 and TRBJ2-2 gives the full variable domain: DGGITQSPKYLFRKEGQNVTLSCEQNLNHDAMYWYRQDPGQGLRLIYYSQIVNDFQKGDIAEGYSVSREKKESFPLTVTSAQKNPTAFYLCASSRTGTGNTGELFFGEGSRLTVL.